What follows are 10 T cell receptor beta chains derived from one specimen sequenced in a study of beta chain features in type 1 diabetes. Regarding the study as a whole: TCRB CDR3s were moderately but significantly shorter in Type 1 diabetes patients in all four CD4+ subsets.

These TCRs' antigens remain unknown. As every portion of the isolated RNA was reverse transcribed, the sequencing read expressed TCRB transcripts. Sequenced by immunoSEQ multiplex PCR; TCRdb stores in-frame clones only, minus some. Found here are 40,000 to 65,000 clones, about three fifths of them singletons; the top ten hold approximately 0.29%. What was sequenced was stem cell memory CD4+ T cells from blood. These receptors all stem from a woman in her 30s with type 1 diabetes.

This chain uses TRBV7-3 with TRBJ2-7; 9 nucleotides align to TRBD1. Germline CDR1 SGHTA, CDR2 FQGTGA. The CDR3 is 13 amino acids. V gave up 4 bases and J gave up 6 bases; unmatched junction bases: 4. CDR3 DNA: TGTGCCAGCAGCTCGCACAGGGGGCGCGAGCAGTACTTC. It is translated as CASSSHRGREQYF.

The chain employs TRBV28 and TRBJ2-7; D unresolved. The ends were cut back, 3 bases at V and 6 bases at J, with 12 bases in the middle. There are 13 residues in the CDR3. Germline assignment: CDR1 MDHEN and CDR2 SYDVKM. Here the CDR3 reads CASSFFGYGEQYF. The CDR3 DNA is TGTGCCAGCAGTTTTTTCGGGTACGGCGAGCAGTACTTC.

The gene calls are TRBV7-9 and TRBJ1-1; TRBD1 might be the D (6 bases). Trimming cost V 1 base and J 1 base, with 16 bases left between them. Germline V gene data show CDR1 as SEHNR and CDR2 as FQNEAQ (reference sequence). This CDR3 region has 17 residues. The CDR3 DNA reads as TGTGCCAGCAGCTTAGTCCCTACGGGACATCCGAACACTGAAGCTTTCTTT. Translated, it gives CASSLVPTGHPNTEAFF. Complete variable domain (other parts from reference TRBV7-9 and TRBJ1-1): DTGVSQNPRHKITKRGQNVTFRCDPISEHNRLYWYRQTLGQGPEFLTYFQNEAQLEKSRLLSDRFSAERPKGSFSTLEIQRTEQGDSAMYLCASSLVPTGHPNTEAFFGQGTRLTVV.

This sequence joins TRBV11-3 and TRBJ2-1; perhaps TRBD1 as D (6 bases). The CDR3 is 15 amino acids. V was shortened by 5 bases and J by 8 bases, with 19 bases between the two germline ends. From germline, CDR1 is SGHNT and CDR2 YENEEA. CDR3 nucleotides: TGTGCCAGCAGCCCTGGGACACTTCTCCAGGATGAGCAGTTCTTC. Amino acid sequence: CASSPGTLLQDEQFF.

In DNA form, the CDR3 reads TGCGCCAGCAGTCTAAGGACTAGCGGGAACCTTTCCTACGAGCAGTACTTC. As protein: CASSLRTSGNLSYEQYF. The chain couples TRBV23-1 to TRBJ2-5; 12 positions match TRBD2. The DNA end favors TRBJ2-7, so the J call may be wrong. TRBV23-1 is sorted into the ORF group, with uncertain function. This CDR3 comprises 17 residues.

The chain couples TRBV7-3 to TRBJ2-1; D might be TRBD2 (5 bases). CDR1 and CDR2 (germline): SGHTA, FQGTGA. The CDR3 contains 13 residues. The germline V and J ends were trimmed by 4 bases and 4 bases, with 8 bases remaining between them. The CDR3, as DNA: TGTGCCAGCAGCTCCGGACTTTACAATGAGCAGTTCTTC. This codes for CASSSGLYNEQFF.

The rearrangement links TRBV27 to TRBJ2-7, with 8 nucleotides matching TRBD2. Germline assignment: CDR1 MNHEY and CDR2 SMNVEV (reference sequence). The V and J ends lost 5 bases and 6 bases, in that order; junction bases with no gene match: 21. The CDR3 is 18 residues long. As DNA, the CDR3 is TGTGCCAGCAGTCCTCTTAGGGCTAGCGGGTTGGTGTCTTCCGAGCAGTACTTC. Translation: CASSPLRASGLVSSEQYF.

This chain joins TRBV30 and TRBJ1-2, with D perhaps TRBD1 (5 bases). The V end was cut by 0 bases, the J end by 8 bases, with 13 bases between. The CDR3 spans 13 residues. The germline CDR1 and CDR2 sequences are GTSNPN and SVGIG (reference sequence). The CDR3 nucleotides are TGTGCCTGGAGTGTAGGGTCAGGGATCGGCTACACCTTC. It translates to CAWSVGSGIGYTF.

The chain couples TRBV5-6 to TRBJ2-5; D not resolved. Germline assignment: CDR1 SGHDT and CDR2 YYEEEE. CDR3 size: 13 residues. V dropped 3 bases and J dropped 2 bases, with 8 bases sitting between them. Written as DNA, the CDR3 is TGTGCCAGCAGCTCGCTAGTGCAAGAGACCCAGTACTTC. Protein sequence: CASSSLVQETQYF.

The chain is built from TRBV28 and TRBJ2-7, with 7 bases aligning to TRBD1. CDR1 and CDR2 (germline): MDHEN, SYDVKM. This CDR3 has 15 amino acids. V gave up 3 bases and J gave up 4 bases; unmatched junction bases: 9. The CDR3: CASSFRVTGSYEQYF. CDR3 DNA sequence: TGTGCCAGCAGTTTTAGGGTGACAGGGTCTTACGAGCAGTACTTC.